This entry features one TCR beta chain sequence. Its cognate antigen has yet to be identified. There are no base qualities to consult, and no much larger clone falls within one base. Including cysteine and phenylalanine, the CDR3 has 13 amino acids. Only the CDR3 portion is preserved as DNA: 39 bases, with reading frame beginning at the first base. As encoded in the germline V gene, CDR1 is SNHLY while CDR2 is FYNNEI. Trimmed from V: 9 bases; trimmed from J: 0 bases; junction bases lacking a gene match: 5. Library prep was done by 5' RACE. Sequencing was carried out with an Illumina HiSeq 2500. The second PCR ran for roughly 7 to 11 cycles and used a J-beta primer mix along with a sample-barcoded 5' primer. A unique molecular identifier was introduced onto each TCR beta cDNA molecule by a template-switch 5' adaptor carrying 12 random nucleotides. Each sample yielded at least 3 million CDR3-containing paired-end reads. First-strand cDNA was synthesized from all RNA with the Mint cDNA synthesis kit, primed by a TRBC-specific oligonucleotide. Following uracil-DNA glycosylase treatment, all cDNA underwent a first 18-cycle PCR with the universal primers M1SS and BC2_uni_R. Processing in the source paper ran as follows. Each sample was normalized by randomly selecting 1 million high-quality reads, each carrying a distinct molecular identifier. Reads sharing molecular identifiers were discarded rather than binned into consensus sequences. CDR3 identification, clonotype clustering and error correction used MiTCR with a Q25 quality threshold and the strictest error-elimination algorithm. A nonparametric unseen species model using Euler transformation provided a lower-bound estimate of total TCR beta diversity. In-frame beta chains were kept once TCRdb had trimmed the public reads at Q25 with fastp and called clones with MiXCR. Each CDR3 protein appears once, grouped with its most common genes and DNA. The V and J calls were determined by TCRdb, not by the authors. This sample is represented by 800,000 to 1,000,000 distinct CDR3 sequences; around 48% of them were singletons. The ten biggest clones cover 13% of the sample.

The data belong to a study of blood T cells in healthy people across ages (dated by TCRdb to between 2014 and 2016). With regard to the full study: In model experiments, template switching captured about one uniquely barcoded TCR beta cDNA molecule for every two T cells. To track age-related changes in TCR beta repertoire diversity, the study relied on deep sequencing normalized with unique cDNA molecular identifiers. Four age groups were formed from the donors: young (average approximately 15 years), middle-aged (more than 35), aged (under 70) and long-lived (82). To avoid experimental bias, donors of different ages were randomly spread across the sequencing lanes. Two additional independent replicas of 1 million unique cDNA reads from the same blood draw were analyzed for two donors (one aged 18 to 30 and one aged 80 or older).

The 35 to 40 donors, aged about 6 to 100 years, were systemically healthy Caucasian individuals from Russia. About 10 milliliters of peripheral blood were collected from each donor into EDTA-treated Vacutainer tubes. Ficoll-Paque density-gradient centrifugation was used to isolate PBMCs, with at least 6.5 million per sample. Total RNA was extracted from PBMCs with Trizol reagent, with at least 5.5 micrograms obtained per sample. For every donor, flow cytometry on a PBMC aliquot measured the percentage of naive CD45RAhigh/CD27high T cells. Study-wide conclusions, independent of this receptor: Observed TCR beta diversity per million T cells fell roughly linearly with age, and a significant reduction was already apparent by age around 39. Observed TCR beta diversity correlated strongly with the percentage of naive T cells measured by flow cytometry. Because profiling used bulk unsorted PBMCs, naive and antigen-experienced compartments could not be compared conclusively. The CMV infection status of donors was not known, potentially confounding age-related changes in expanded clonotypes. Compared with the aged group, more naive CD4+ T cells, fewer expanded clones and increased TCR diversity were shown by the long-lived group, suggesting age selection. Estimates of total diversity based on one million sequenced T cells were regarded as lower bounds and as underestimates.

Recombination connected TRBV2 to TRBJ2-7, and TRBD1 matches 7 of the central bases. The sequence was obtained from a man aged 25-45 years in good health. Sequenced material: blood. Here is the DNA: TGTGCCAGTGACCGGGACAGCTCCTACGAGCAGTACTTC. Its protein product is CASDRDSSYEQYF.